The TCR beta chain under discussion was sequenced for a study of T-cell memory formation after mild COVID-19. Only a few counts were recorded for this clonotype. Its cognate antigen is unknown. Between the trimmed V and J ends, which lost 4 bases and 3 bases, there was a span of 22 bases. The CDR3 has 16 residues. Germline CDR1 is SQVTM and CDR2 is ANQGSEA. Broader study findings: SARS-CoV-2 specificity of second-wave clones peaking day 37 was unconfirmed. CD4+ contracting clones lay mainly in CM and EM, CD8+ ones in EMRA.

TCRdb used MiXCR to reprocess the 5' RACE reads, holding one entry per CDR3 protein. The sample has hundreds of thousands of distinct CDR3 sequences, 20% seen once. Specimen: PBMCs or a T cell subset sorted from them (not recorded which). The receptor comes from an adult woman who had mild COVID-19 (a few samples of this study predate the infection). Cell type and time point are not known. The J gene is TRBJ2-7, the V gene TRBV29-1; maybe TRBD1 (8 bases). CDR3 nucleotides: TGCAGCGTTGGAGGACAGGGCAACCGGGACTACTACGAGCAGTACTTC. Protein sequence: CSVGGQGNRDYYEQYF.